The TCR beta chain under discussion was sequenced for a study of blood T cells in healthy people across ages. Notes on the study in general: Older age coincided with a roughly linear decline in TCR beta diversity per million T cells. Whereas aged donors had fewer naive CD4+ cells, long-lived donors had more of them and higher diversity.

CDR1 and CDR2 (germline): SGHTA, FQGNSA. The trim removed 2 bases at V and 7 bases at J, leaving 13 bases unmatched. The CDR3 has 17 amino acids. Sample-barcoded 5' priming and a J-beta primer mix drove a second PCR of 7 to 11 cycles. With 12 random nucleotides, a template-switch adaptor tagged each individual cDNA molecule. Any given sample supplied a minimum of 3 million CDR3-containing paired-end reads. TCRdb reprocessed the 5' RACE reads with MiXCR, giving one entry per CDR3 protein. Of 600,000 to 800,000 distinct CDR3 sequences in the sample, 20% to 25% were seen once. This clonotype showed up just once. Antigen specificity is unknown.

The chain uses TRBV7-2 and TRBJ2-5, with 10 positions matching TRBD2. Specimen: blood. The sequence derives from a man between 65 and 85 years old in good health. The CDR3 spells CASSLLSSGRAEGTQYF. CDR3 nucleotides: TGTGCCAGCAGCTTATTGTCCAGCGGGAGGGCCGAAGGGACCCAGTACTTC.